This T cell receptor (beta chain) was recovered during a study of cytomegalovirus exposure and HLA in healthy donors. The length of the CDR3 is 16 residues. Germline loops: CDR1 SGHVS, CDR2 FQNEAQ. Trimming stripped 0 bases from V and 4 bases from J, with 16 bases between. A multiplex PCR was run with 60 Vbeta primers and 13 Jbeta primers. Using immunoSEQ multiplex PCR, the repertoire was profiled, and TCRdb retains in-frame clones only, with some absent. The sample has roughly 71,000 clones, roughly 74% seen once; the top ten hold more than 9.5%. Nominal health characterized the donors when sampled, though unrecorded immune exposures were likely.

This chain uses TRBV7-8 with TRBJ2-7, with a weak D call TRBD2 (5 bases). The clonotype comes from a human donor in good health. Sequencing used PBMCs. This CDR3 reads CASSLALASRPYEQYF. The DNA of the CDR3 is TGTGCCAGCAGCTTAGCGTTGGCTAGCAGGCCGTACGAGCAGTACTTC.